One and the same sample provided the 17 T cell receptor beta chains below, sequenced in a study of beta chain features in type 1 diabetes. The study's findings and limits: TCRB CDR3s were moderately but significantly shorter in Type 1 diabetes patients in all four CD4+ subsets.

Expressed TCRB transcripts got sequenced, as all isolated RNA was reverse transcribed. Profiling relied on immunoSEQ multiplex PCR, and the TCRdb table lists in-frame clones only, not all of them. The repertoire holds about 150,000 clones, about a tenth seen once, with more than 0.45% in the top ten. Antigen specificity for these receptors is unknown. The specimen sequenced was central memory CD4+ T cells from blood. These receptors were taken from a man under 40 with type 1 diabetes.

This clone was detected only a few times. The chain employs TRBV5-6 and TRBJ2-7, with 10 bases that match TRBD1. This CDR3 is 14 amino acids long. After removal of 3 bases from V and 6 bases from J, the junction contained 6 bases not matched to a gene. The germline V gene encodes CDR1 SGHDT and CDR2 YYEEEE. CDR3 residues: CASSSDRGLGEQYF. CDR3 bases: TGTGCCAGCAGCTCCGACAGGGGGCTTGGCGAGCAGTACTTC.

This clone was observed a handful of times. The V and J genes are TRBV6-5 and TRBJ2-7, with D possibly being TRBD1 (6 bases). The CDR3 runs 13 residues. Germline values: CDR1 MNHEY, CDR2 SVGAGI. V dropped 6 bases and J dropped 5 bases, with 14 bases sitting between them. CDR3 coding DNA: TGTGCCAGCAGCGGGACAATTATCCACGAGCAGTACTTC. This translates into CASSGTIIHEQYF.

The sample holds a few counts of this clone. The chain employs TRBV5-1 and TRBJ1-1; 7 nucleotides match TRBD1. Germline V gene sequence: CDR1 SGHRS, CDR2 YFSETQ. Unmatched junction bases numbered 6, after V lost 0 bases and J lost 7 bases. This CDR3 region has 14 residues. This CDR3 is CASSLEIRQGEAFF. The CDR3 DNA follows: TGCGCCAGCAGCTTGGAGATAAGACAGGGTGAAGCTTTCTTT. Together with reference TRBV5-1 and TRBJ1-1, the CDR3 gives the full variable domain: KAGVTQTPRYLIKTRGQQVTLSCSPISGHRSVSWYQQTPGQGLQFLFEYFSETQRNKGNFPGRFSGRQFSNSRSEMNVSTLELGDSALYLCASSLEIRQGEAFFGQGTRLTVV.

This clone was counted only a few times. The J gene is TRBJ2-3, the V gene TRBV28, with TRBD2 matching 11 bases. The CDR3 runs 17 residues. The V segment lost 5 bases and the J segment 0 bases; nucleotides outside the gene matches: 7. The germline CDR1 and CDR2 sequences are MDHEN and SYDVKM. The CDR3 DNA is TGTGCCAGCAGTCCGTGGACTAGCGGGCCTAGCACAGATACGCAGTATTTT. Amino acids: CASSPWTSGPSTDTQYF. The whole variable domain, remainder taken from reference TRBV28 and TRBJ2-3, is DVKVTQSSRYLVKRTGEKVFLECVQDMDHENMFWYRQDPGLGLRLIYFSYDVKMKEKGDIPEGYSVSREKKERFSLILESASTNQTSMYLCASSPWTSGPSTDTQYFGPGTRLTVL.

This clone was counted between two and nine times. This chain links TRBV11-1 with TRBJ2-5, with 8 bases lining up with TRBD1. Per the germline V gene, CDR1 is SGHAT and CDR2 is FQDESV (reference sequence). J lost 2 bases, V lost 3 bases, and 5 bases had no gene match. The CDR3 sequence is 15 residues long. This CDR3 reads CASSFTGTGQETQYF. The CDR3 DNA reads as TGTGCCAGCAGCTTTACCGGGACAGGACAAGAGACCCAGTACTTC.

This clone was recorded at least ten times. CDR3 loop: CASSLPPKETQYF. The CDR3 bases are TGTGCCAGCAGTCTACCACCGAAAGAGACCCAGTACTTC. The chain employs TRBV7-9 and TRBJ2-5, with unresolved D. Per germline, CDR1 SEHNR and CDR2 FQNEAQ (reference sequence). This CDR3 has 13 amino acids. V gave up 6 bases and J gave up 3 bases, with 11 bases separating them.

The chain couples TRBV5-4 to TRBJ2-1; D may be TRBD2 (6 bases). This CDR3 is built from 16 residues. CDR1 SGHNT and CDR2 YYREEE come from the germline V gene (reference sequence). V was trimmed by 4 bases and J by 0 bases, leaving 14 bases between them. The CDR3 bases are TGTGCCAGCAGCCCCGGAGGGGAGGCCTCCTACAATGAGCAGTTCTTC. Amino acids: CASSPGGEASYNEQFF.

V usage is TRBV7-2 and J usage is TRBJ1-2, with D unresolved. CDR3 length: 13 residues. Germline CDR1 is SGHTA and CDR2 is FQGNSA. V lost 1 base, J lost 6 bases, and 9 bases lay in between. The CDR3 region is CASSLVRGDGYTF. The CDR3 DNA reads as TGTGCCAGCAGCTTAGTTCGTGGAGATGGCTACACCTTC.

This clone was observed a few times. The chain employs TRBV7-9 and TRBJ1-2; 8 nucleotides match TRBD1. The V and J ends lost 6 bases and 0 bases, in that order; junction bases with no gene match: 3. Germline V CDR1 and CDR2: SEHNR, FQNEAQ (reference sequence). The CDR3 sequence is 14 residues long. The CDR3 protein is CASRRDRTNYGYTF. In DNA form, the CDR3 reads TGTGCCAGCAGGCGGGACAGGACTAACTATGGCTACACCTTC.

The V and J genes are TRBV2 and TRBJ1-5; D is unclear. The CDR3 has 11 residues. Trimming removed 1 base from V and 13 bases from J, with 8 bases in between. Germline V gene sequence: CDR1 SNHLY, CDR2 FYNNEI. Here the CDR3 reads CASSEDRTQHF. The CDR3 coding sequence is TGTGCCAGCAGTGAAGACCGAACACAGCATTTT.

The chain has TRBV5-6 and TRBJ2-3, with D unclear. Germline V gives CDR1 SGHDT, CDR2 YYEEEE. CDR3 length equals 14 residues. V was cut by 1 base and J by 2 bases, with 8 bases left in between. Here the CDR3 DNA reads TGTGCCAGCAGCTTGAGCGAGTCCACAGATACGCAGTATTTT. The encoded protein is CASSLSESTDTQYF.

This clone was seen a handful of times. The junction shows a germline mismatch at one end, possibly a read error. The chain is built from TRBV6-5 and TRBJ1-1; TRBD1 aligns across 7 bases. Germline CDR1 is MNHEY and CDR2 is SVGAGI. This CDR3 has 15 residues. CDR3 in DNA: TGTGCCAGCAGGTACTCACGGGACAGGAACACTGAAGCTTTCTTT. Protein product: CASRYSRDRNTEAFF.

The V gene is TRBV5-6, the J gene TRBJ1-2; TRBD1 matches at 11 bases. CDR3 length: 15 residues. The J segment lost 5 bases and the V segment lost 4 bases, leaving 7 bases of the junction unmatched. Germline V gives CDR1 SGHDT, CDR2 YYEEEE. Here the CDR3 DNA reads TGTGCCAGCAGCACGGGGACAGGGGGAGGGTATGGCTACACCTTC. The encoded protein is CASSTGTGGGYGYTF.

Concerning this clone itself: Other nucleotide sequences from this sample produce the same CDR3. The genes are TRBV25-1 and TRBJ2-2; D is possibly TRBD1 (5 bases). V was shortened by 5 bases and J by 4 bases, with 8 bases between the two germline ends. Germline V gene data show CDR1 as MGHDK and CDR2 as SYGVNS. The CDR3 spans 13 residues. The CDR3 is CASSLGVTGELFF. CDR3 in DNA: TGTGCCAGCAGTCTAGGGGTCACCGGGGAGCTGTTTTTT.

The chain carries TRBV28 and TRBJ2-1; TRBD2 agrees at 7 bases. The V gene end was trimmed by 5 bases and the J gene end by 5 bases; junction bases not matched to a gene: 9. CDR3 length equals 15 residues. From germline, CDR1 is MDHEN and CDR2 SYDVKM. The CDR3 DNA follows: TGTGCCAGCAGTCGACTGGGACTATATGACAATGAGCAGTTCTTC. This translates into CASSRLGLYDNEQFF.

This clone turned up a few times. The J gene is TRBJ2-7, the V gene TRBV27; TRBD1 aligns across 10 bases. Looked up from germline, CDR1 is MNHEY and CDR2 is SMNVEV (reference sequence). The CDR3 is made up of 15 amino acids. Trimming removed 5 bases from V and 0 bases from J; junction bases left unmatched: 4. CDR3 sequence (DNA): TGTGCCAGCAGTGCCCGGGACAGGGGCTCCTACGAGCAGTACTTC. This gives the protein CASSARDRGSYEQYF.

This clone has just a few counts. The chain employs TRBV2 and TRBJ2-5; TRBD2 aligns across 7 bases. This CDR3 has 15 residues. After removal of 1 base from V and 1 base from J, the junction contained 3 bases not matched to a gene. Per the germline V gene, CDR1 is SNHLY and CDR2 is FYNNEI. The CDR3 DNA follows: TGTGCCAGCAGTGAAGGTGGGACTACCCAAGAGACCCAGTACTTC. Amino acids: CASSEGGTTQETQYF.